The following is a T cell receptor (beta chain) sequence with its context. In germline, CDR1 is SGHTA, CDR2 FQGTGA. Trimming removed 5 bases at V and 9 bases at J, with 20 bases between. The CDR3 extends over 15 amino acids. The data were obtained in a study of blood T cell repertoires in COVID-19. For the study at large: Sites in the United States, Italy and Spain provided acute and convalescent COVID-19 samples. T cells, B-cell-depleted T cells, or PBMCs supplied cDNA or gDNA.

Per the study methods: Scientists estimated how many nucleated cells there were by amplifying reference gene primers. Clones were read by immunoSEQ multiplex PCR, and TCRdb kept only the in-frame ones, dropping some. D and trimming come from the DNA, and the V and J calls and clone size come from that table. The sample has more than 150,000 clones; roughly 89% are singletons. The TCR comes from a woman in her seventies with COVID-19, enrolled during active disease. The chain recombines TRBV7-3 with TRBJ2-1; D might be TRBD2 (6 bases). The sample taken for sequencing was peripheral blood. The CDR3 loop reads CASSPRGWGLGEQFF. In DNA, the CDR3 is TGTGCCAGCAGCCCCCGGGGGTGGGGCCTGGGTGAGCAGTTCTTC.